The 14 T cell receptor beta chains listed next were all sequenced from one sample in a study of tumor and adjacent non-tumor tissue in lung cancer. This sample's RNA came from whole unsorted tissue. Three rounds of nested PCR, following a modified ARM-PCR protocol, produced the TCRbeta library. TCRdb recomputed calls from the multiplex PCR reads with MiXCR, one row per CDR3 protein. The data hold 200,000 to 250,000 distinct CDR3 sequences, with 71% observed a single time. The sequenced material came from lung tumor tissue. The source of these receptors is a man in his 60s with non-small cell lung cancer.

V and J are TRBV11-3 and TRBJ1-1; D unresolved. CDR1 and CDR2 from the germline V gene are SGHNT and YENEEA. The CDR3 has 13 amino acids. Between the trimmed V and J ends, which lost 8 bases and 12 bases, there was a span of 22 bases. The chain's CDR3 is CASCLGSIPRTFF. The CDR3 DNA is TGTGCCAGCTGTTTAGGCTCGATCCCTCGGACTTTCTTT.

With regard to this clonotype: A read error may explain this, as a much larger clone is one base away. The V gene is TRBV20-1, the J gene TRBJ2-1; 9 nucleotides line up with TRBD1. Germline V CDR1 and CDR2: DFQATT, SNEGSKA (reference sequence). This CDR3 region has 14 residues. DNA of the CDR3: TGCAGTGCTAGGAGACAGGGGGGACACAAAGAGCAGTTCTTC. Encoded protein: CSARRQGGHKEQFF.

Notes on this clonotype: No conserved phenylalanine or tryptophan ends this CDR3, so it is likely a read error. V and J are TRBV29-1 and TRBJ1-4; the D is unclear. This CDR3 spans 12 amino acids. CDR1 is SQVTM, CDR2 ANQGSEA, per germline. V was trimmed by 5 bases and J by 5 bases, leaving 9 bases between them. In nucleotides, the CDR3 is TGCAGCGTTCTTCTCCGGAATGAAAAACTGTTTTCT. It codes for CSVLLRNEKLFS.

In regard to this clonotype: One junction end disagrees with the germline gene, perhaps due to a read error. The chain uses TRBV6-6 and TRBJ2-7; 7 bases are a match to TRBD1. The CDR3 is made up of 13 amino acids. Germline CDR1 MNHNY, CDR2 SVGAGI (reference sequence). DNA of the CDR3: TGTGCCAGCAGTCATCTAGGGGGCTACAAGCAGTACTTC. Amino acids: CASSHLGGYKQYF.

Regarding this clonotype: A much larger clone differs by one base, so this may be a read error. The chain employs TRBV20-1 and TRBJ2-1; D is unclear. CDR3 size: 16 residues. V gave up 4 bases and J gave up 6 bases, with 22 bases separating them. Germline loops: CDR1 DFQATT, CDR2 SNEGSKA (reference sequence). The CDR3 reads CSATPATLWAINEQFF. The CDR3 bases are TGCAGTGCTACCCCAGCGACGCTTTGGGCAATCAATGAGCAGTTCTTC.

In this sample, this clonotype turned up many times. The chain couples TRBV5-6 to TRBJ2-6; 10 bases are a match to TRBD1. Unmatched junction bases numbered 8, after V lost 4 bases and J lost 7 bases. The CDR3 has 16 amino acids. Germline V gene sequence: CDR1 SGHDT, CDR2 YYEEEE. The CDR3 region is CASSQRGTGVANVLTF. CDR3 DNA sequence: TGTGCCAGCAGCCAGAGAGGGACAGGGGTTGCCAACGTCCTGACTTTC.

This chain joins TRBV11-3 and TRBJ2-4, with D possibly matching TRBD1 (6 bases). Germline values: CDR1 SGHNT, CDR2 YENEEA. The CDR3 length is 13 residues. The CDR3 DNA reads as TGTGCTACCAGGGGCGCGGCGACAAACATTCAGTACTTC. It is translated as CATRGAATNIQYF.

The J gene is TRBJ2-1, the V gene TRBV20-1, with TRBD2 matching over 11 bases. CDR1 and CDR2 from the germline V gene are DFQATT and SNEGSKA (reference sequence). V lost 3 bases and J lost 9; bases outside the gene matches: 7. CDR3 length: 14 residues. The CDR3 here is CSASRLAGGIEQFF. For the CDR3, the DNA is TGCAGTGCTAGCCGGCTAGCGGGGGGCATTGAGCAGTTCTTC.

This clonotype has only a few counts. The junction does not match germline at one end; this may be a read error. CDR3 in DNA: TGTAGTGCTATGTCCAGGGGGTCGAATGACTACACCTTC. Translated, it gives CSAMSRGSNDYTF. The genes are TRBV20-1 and TRBJ1-2; 7 positions agree with TRBD1. Germline assignment: CDR1 DFQATT and CDR2 SNEGSKA (reference sequence). This CDR3 has 13 residues.

Points on this clonotype: The final CDR3 position lacks the conserved phenylalanine or tryptophan, pointing to a likely read error. This chain uses TRBV4-2 with TRBJ1-6; D uncertain. Germline V gene sequence: CDR1 LGHNA, CDR2 YNFKEQ. Trimming shortened V by 0 bases and J by 14 bases, and 20 bases separated the two germline ends. The CDR3 sequence is 16 residues long. CDR3: CASSQETTRAIVSLHI. DNA of the CDR3: TGTGCCAGCAGCCAAGAAACAACACGGGCGATTGTGTCCCTCCACATT.

This clonotype was seen a handful of times. Given a much more abundant clone one base away, this may be a read error. J is TRBJ1-5 and V is TRBV20-1; no firm D call. Trimming stripped 5 bases from V and 3 bases from J, with 11 bases between. CDR1 is DFQATT, CDR2 SNEGSKA, per germline (reference sequence). The CDR3 length is 13 residues. The CDR3 nucleotides read TGCAGTGCTTTTCAAACCCACAATCAGCCCCAGCATTTT. Amino acid sequence: CSAFQTHNQPQHF.

Regarding this clonotype: At one of its ends the junction is not consistent with the germline gene, which may arise from a read error. V gene TRBV28 combines with J gene TRBJ2-7, with D possibly being TRBD2 (6 bases). The CDR3 contains 12 residues. CDR1 MDHEN and CDR2 SYDVKM come from the germline V gene. The CDR3 is CGSSLTGDEQYF. The DNA for the CDR3 is TGTGGCAGCAGTTTAACGGGGGACGAGCAGTACTTC. The variable domain in full, with the rest retrieved from reference TRBV28 and TRBJ2-7, is DVKVTQSSRYLVKRTGEKVFLECVQDMDHENMFWYRQDPGLGLRLIYFSYDVKMKEKGDIPEGYSVSREKKERFSLILESASTNQTSMYLCGSSLTGDEQYFGPGTRLTVT.

A remark on this clonotype: The junction shows a germline mismatch at one end, possibly a read error. This chain links TRBV11-1 with TRBJ2-5; D is perhaps TRBD1 or TRBD2 (6 bases each). The germline gives CDR1 SGHAT, CDR2 FQDESV (reference sequence). The CDR3 totals 18 residues. The CDR3 is CASSSGEPQTARGGTHYF. The DNA for the CDR3 is TGTGCCAGTAGCTCCGGGGAACCTCAGACTGCCCGAGGGGGGACCCATTACTTC.

The chain employs TRBV4-1 and TRBJ1-3; D is uncertain. Looked up from germline, CDR1 is MGHRA and CDR2 is YSYEKL. V was pared by 4 bases and J by 0 bases, with 16 bases between. The CDR3 sequence is 17 residues long. CDR3 region: CASSRPYSERSGNTIYF. In DNA, the CDR3 is TGCGCCAGCAGCCGTCCGTACAGTGAACGCTCTGGAAACACCATATATTTT.